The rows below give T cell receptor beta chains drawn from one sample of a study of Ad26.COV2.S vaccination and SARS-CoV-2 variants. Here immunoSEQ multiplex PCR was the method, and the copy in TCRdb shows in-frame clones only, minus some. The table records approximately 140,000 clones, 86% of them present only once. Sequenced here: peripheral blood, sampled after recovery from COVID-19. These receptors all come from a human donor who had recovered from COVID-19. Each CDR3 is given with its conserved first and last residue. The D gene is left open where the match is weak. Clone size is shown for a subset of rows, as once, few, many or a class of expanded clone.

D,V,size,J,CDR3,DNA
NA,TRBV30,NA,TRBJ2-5,CAWSVNPGGETQYF,TGTGCCTGGAGTGTTAACCCAGGGGGGGAGACCCAGTACTTC
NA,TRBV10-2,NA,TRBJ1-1,CASRDPRLRKNTEAFF,TGCGCCAGCCGGGACCCAAGGCTGAGGAAGAACACTGAAGCTTTCTTT
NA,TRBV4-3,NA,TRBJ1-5,CASSKSRNQPQHF,TGCGCCAGCAGCAAGTCGAGAAATCAGCCCCAGCATTTT
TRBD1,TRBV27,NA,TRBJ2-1,CASSPTGYEQFF,TGTGCCAGCAGTCCGACAGGGTATGAGCAGTTCTTC
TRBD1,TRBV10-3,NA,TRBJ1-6,CAISRGTGGGSPLHF,TGTGCCATCAGCCGAGGGACAGGCGGAGGTTCACCCCTCCACTTT
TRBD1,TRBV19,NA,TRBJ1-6,CASNTGGLPLHF,TGTGCCAGTAATACAGGGGGCTTGCCCCTCCACTTT
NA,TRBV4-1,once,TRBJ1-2,CASSQDQGSKIYGYTF,TGCGCCAGCAGCCAAGATCAAGGCAGCAAAATCTATGGCTACACCTTC
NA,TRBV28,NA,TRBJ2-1,CATLSGDGYNEQFF,TGTGCCACCCTATCAGGGGACGGGTACAATGAGCAGTTCTTC
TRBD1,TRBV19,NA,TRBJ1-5,CASRPGQGGWDQPQHF,TGTGCCAGTAGACCAGGACAGGGAGGTTGGGATCAGCCCCAGCATTTT
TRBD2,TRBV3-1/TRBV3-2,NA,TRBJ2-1,CASSQKGLAGGDEQFF,TGTGCCAGCAGCCAAAAGGGACTAGCGGGAGGAGATGAGCAGTTCTTC
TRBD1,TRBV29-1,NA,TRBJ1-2,CSVDTRTGAASNYGYTF,TGCAGCGTCGACACCAGGACAGGGGCCGCCTCTAACTATGGCTACACCTTC
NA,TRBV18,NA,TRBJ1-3,CASSPIDESSGNTIYF,TGTGCCAGCTCACCGATAGACGAGAGCTCTGGAAACACCATATATTTT
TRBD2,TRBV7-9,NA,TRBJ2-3,CASSLATGGITDTQYF,TGTGCCAGCAGCTTAGCGACCGGGGGGATCACAGATACGCAGTATTTT
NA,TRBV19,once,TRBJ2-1,CASSLRLVRNEQFF,TGTGCCAGTAGTTTGAGACTAGTGAGGAATGAGCAGTTCTTC
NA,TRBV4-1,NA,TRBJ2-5,CASSQGTRETQYF,TGCGCCAGCAGCCAAGGGACGAGGGAGACCCAGTACTTC
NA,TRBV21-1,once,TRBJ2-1,CASSNAGTANNEQFF,TGTGCCAGCAGCAACGCCGGGACAGCGAACAATGAGCAGTTCTTC
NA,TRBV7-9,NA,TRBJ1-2,CASSPVGPPIGGYTF,TGTGCCAGCAGCCCAGTAGGTCCCCCTATCGGGGGCTACACCTTC
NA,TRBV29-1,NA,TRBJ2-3,CSVPQGTSTDTQYF,TGCAGCGTCCCCCAGGGGACGAGCACAGATACGCAGTATTTT
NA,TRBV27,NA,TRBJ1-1,CASSLEPYRNTEAFF,TGTGCCAGCAGTTTAGAGCCATACAGGAACACTGAAGCTTTCTTT
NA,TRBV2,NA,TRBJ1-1,CASSDQGLNTEAFF,TGTGCCAGCAGTGATCAGGGATTGAACACTGAAGCTTTCTTT
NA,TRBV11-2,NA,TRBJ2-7,CASSSLTYEQYF,TGTGCCAGCAGCTCCCTAACCTACGAGCAGTACTTC
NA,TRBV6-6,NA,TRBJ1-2,CASSYFGQGAGDTF,NA
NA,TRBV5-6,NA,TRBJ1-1,CASSLFDSTEAFF,TGTGCCAGCAGCCTATTTGACAGCACTGAAGCTTTCTTT
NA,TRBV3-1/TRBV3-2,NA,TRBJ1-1,CASSQGGNTEAFF,TGTGCCAGCAGCCAAGGGGGGAACACTGAAGCTTTCTTT
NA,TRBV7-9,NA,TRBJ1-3,CASSLGAFSGNTIYF,TGTGCCAGCAGCTTAGGGGCCTTCTCTGGAAACACCATATATTTT
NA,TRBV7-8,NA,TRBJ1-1,CASSPNRREAFF,TGTGCCAGCAGCCCCAACAGGAGAGAAGCTTTCTTT
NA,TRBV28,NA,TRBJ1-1,CASRQGHGVAFF,TGTGCCAGCAGACAAGGACACGGGGTAGCTTTCTTT
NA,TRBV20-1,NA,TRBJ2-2,CSARNTGELFF,TGCAGTGCTAGGAACACCGGGGAGCTGTTTTTT
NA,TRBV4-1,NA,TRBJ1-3,CASSQDNGNTIYF,TGCGCCAGCAGCCAAGATAACGGAAACACCATATATTTT
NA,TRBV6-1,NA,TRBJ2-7,CASSEGGLEQYF,TGTGCCAGCAGTGAGGGGGGGCTCGAGCAGTACTTC
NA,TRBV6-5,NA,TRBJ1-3,CASSPRQAGNTIYF,TGTGCCAGCAGTCCCCGGCAGGCTGGAAACACCATATATTTT
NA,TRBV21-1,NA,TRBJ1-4,CASCGLATNEKLFF,TGTGCCAGCTGCGGTCTGGCAACTAATGAAAAACTGTTTTTT